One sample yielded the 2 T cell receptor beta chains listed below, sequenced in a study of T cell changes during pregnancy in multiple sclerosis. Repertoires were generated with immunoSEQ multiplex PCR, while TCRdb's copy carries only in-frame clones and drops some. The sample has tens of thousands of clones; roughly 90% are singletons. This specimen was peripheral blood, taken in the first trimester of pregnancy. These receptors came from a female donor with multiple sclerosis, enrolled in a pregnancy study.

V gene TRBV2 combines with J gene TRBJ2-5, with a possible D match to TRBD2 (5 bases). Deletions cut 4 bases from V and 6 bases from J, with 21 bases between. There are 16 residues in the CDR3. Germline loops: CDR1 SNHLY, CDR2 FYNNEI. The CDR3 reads CASSVTQELGRKTQYF. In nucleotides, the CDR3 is TGTGCCAGCAGTGTAACGCAGGAACTAGGTCGAAAGACCCAGTACTTC.

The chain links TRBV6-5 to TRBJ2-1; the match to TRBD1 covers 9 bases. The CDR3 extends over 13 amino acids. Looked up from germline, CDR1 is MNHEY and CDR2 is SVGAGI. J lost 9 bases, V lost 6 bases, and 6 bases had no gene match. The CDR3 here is CASRRDRGGEQFF. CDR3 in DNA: TGTGCCAGCAGACGCGACAGGGGGGGTGAGCAGTTCTTC.